A selection of T cell receptor beta chains follows, all from one sample in a study of blood T cell repertoires in COVID-19. This table comes from immunoSEQ multiplex PCR, and its TCRdb copy is limited to in-frame clones, with some not included. The sample gives 150,000 to 160,000 clones, 75% to 85% of which show up once; 9% to 13% is in the top ten. The sequenced sample was peripheral blood. All receptors come from an older woman with COVID-19, enrolled during active disease. CDR3s include the opening cysteine and the closing phenylalanine or tryptophan. The order of the fields is CDR3 length, V gene, clone size, D gene, J gene, CDR3 DNA, CDR3 protein. The D gene is left open where the match is weak. Expanded clones are given a class, and other clones once, few, many or no size at all.

15,TRBV5-6,-,-,TRBJ2-3,TGTGCCAGCAGCTTGGTCAGTCCAAGCACAGATACGCAGTATTTT,CASSLVSPSTDTQYF
12,TRBV6-5,-,TRBD1,TRBJ1-1,TGTGCCAGCAGTTTCCGACAGGGAGAAGCTTTCTTT,CASSFRQGEAFF
13,TRBV27,-,-,TRBJ1-2,TGTGCCAGCAGTCTGACGGGGGGCTATGGCTACACCTTC,CASSLTGGYGYTF
14,TRBV9,-,-,TRBJ1-2,TGTGCCAGCAGCGTAGCGCGGACAGCGTATGGCTACACCTTC,CASSVARTAYGYTF
14,TRBV25-1,-,-,TRBJ1-5,TGTGCCAGCAGGCAGACAGGTAGCAATCAGCCCCAGCATTTT,CASRQTGSNQPQHF
16,TRBV25-1,-,TRBD1,TRBJ2-2,TGTGCCAGCAGTGAAGGACAGGGCGGTGGAACCGGGGAGCTGTTTTTT,CASSEGQGGGTGELFF
14,TRBV18,-,-,TRBJ1-2,TGTGCCAGCTCACCACGAATCGAGGTCTATGGCTACACCTTC,CASSPRIEVYGYTF
14,TRBV19,-,-,TRBJ2-7,TGTGCCAGTAGTCATAGGGAGGGGGACTACGAGCAGTACTTC,CASSHREGDYEQYF
15,TRBV19,-,-,TRBJ1-4,TGTGCCAGTTGGTCCGGGCGACGGGAGGGTGAAAAACTGTTTTTT,CASWSGRREGEKLFF
14,TRBV7-6,once,-,TRBJ1-4,TGTGCCACAAAACCAGGGGTCCCTAATGAAAAACTGTTTTTT,CATKPGVPNEKLFF
14,TRBV30,-,-,TRBJ1-1,TGTGCCTGGAGTGCCGGGACTTGGAACACTGAAGCTTTCTTT,CAWSAGTWNTEAFF
16,TRBV24-1,-,TRBD2,TRBJ2-5,TGTGCCACCAGTGATCATAACAGCGGGAGTCAAGAGACCCAGTACTTC,CATSDHNSGSQETQYF
14,TRBV29-1,-,-,TRBJ1-1,TGCAGCGTCGTCCGAGGGGGGGCGACTTATGAAGCTTTCTTT,CSVVRGGATYEAFF
15,TRBV6-1,-,-,TRBJ1-2,TGTGCCAGCAGTGACCGACAGGAATTTAACTATGGCTACACCTTC,CASSDRQEFNYGYTF